This T cell receptor (beta chain) was profiled in a study of regulatory T cells in long-lasting Graves disease. Study information: Those Graves' patients who were newly diagnosed had been on antithyroid drugs under 3 months. Study-wide findings and caveats: There was favoring of TRBV28, TRBJ1-2 and TRBJ2-5 in persistent disease.

Investigators prepared the TCR beta libraries by applying iRepertoire HTBI primers and Arm-PCR of CDR3 regions. TCRdb re-derived calls from the multiplex PCR reads in MiXCR, one entry per CDR3 protein. The table includes approximately 470,000 distinct CDR3 sequences, 15% to 20% detected once. As concerns this clonotype: The antigen is not known.

The time point: newly diagnosed GD, antithyroid drugs for less than 3 months. RNA isolated from PBMCs was used to make the TCR library. Trimming removed 1 base from V and 4 bases from J; junction bases left unmatched: 5. Looked up from germline, CDR1 is SGHRS and CDR2 is YFSETQ. The CDR3 sequence is 15 residues long. These sequences were also reported in another study, on T cells in Graves' hyperthyroidism and ophthalmopathy. That publication notes: HTBI primers were the set used in a first-round RT-PCR of the TCR CDR3. Blood also showed most of the thyroid clonotypes that were expanded above 0.001.

The gene calls are TRBV5-1 and TRBJ2-1; 7 bases fit TRBD1. This sample comprised peripheral blood mononuclear cells (PBMCs), obtained at new diagnosis, from a patient treated with antithyroid drugs. The TCR was taken from a man aged 35-49 years with Graves disease. CDR3 DNA sequence: TGCGCCAGCAGCTTGTCCAGGGGGTTTTACAATGAGCAGTTCTTC. As protein: CASSLSRGFYNEQFF.